Each of the 8 T cell receptor beta chains below was sequenced from the same sample in a study of blood T cell repertoires in COVID-19. The data were produced by immunoSEQ multiplex PCR, yet TCRdb's version contains in-frame clones alone and is incomplete. The profile covers approximately 210,000 clones, with around four fifths appearing a single time and 12% taken by the ten largest. Sequences were obtained from PBMCs or T cells enriched from blood (not recorded which). The receptors originated from a man aged 40-50 years who had recovered from COVID-19.

A note on this clone: The sample carries other DNA sequences with the same CDR3. The rearrangement uses TRBV5-1 and TRBJ2-2; possible D gene TRBD1, 5 bases. The CDR3 has 15 residues. CDR1 SGHRS and CDR2 YFSETQ come from the germline V gene. Trimming removed 2 bases from V and 1 base from J, with 9 bases in between. Here the CDR3 DNA reads TGCGCCAGCAGCTTAGGAGACAGGAACACCGGGGAGCTGTTTTTT. It codes for CASSLGDRNTGELFF.

The chain employs TRBV4-1 and TRBJ2-5; D might be TRBD2 (6 bases). The V end lost 2 bases, the J end lost 1 base, and 11 bases lay between the germline ends. The CDR3 sequence is 15 residues long. In germline, CDR1 is MGHRA, CDR2 YSYEKL. The CDR3 reads CASSQREGLQETQYF. In DNA form, the CDR3 reads TGCGCCAGCAGCCAACGTGAGGGACTCCAAGAGACCCAGTACTTC.

The chain uses TRBV2 and TRBJ2-2, with TRBD2 matching over 13 bases. CDR1 and CDR2 from the germline V gene are SNHLY and FYNNEI. The V and J ends lost 7 bases and 5 bases, in that order; junction bases with no gene match: 4. The CDR3 sequence is 15 residues long. CDR3 nucleotide sequence: TGTGCCAGCACCACGGGACTAGCGGGGACCGGGGAGCTGTTTTTT. It translates to CASTTGLAGTGELFF.

The chain links TRBV6-5 to TRBJ2-2; 7 nucleotides line up with TRBD2. The V gene's germline CDR1 is MNHEY and CDR2 SVGAGI. This CDR3 region has 16 residues. V trimming: 2 bases; J trimming: 0 bases; junction bases outside the gene matches: 3. This CDR3 is CASSYPGGANTGELFF. The CDR3 bases are TGTGCCAGCAGTTACCCTGGGGGGGCGAACACCGGGGAGCTGTTTTTT.

The chain uses TRBV7-2 and TRBJ2-5, with D unresolved. V gave up 4 bases and J gave up 2 bases, with 8 bases separating them. The germline V gene has CDR1 SGHTA and CDR2 FQGNSA. The CDR3 is 13 residues long. CDR3 in DNA: TGTGCCAGCAGCTCCCGACAACAAGAGACCCAGTACTTC. As protein: CASSSRQQETQYF.

The V gene is TRBV7-8, the J gene TRBJ2-5, with D possibly matching TRBD2 (7 bases). Germline values: CDR1 SGHVS, CDR2 FQNEAQ. CDR3 length: 15 residues. V was clipped by 5 bases and J by 2 bases, with 15 bases between them. Written as DNA, the CDR3 is TGTGCCAGCAGCGTAGAGGGGGGGGTTCAAGAGACCCAGTACTTC. As protein: CASSVEGGVQETQYF.

The genes are TRBV5-6 and TRBJ2-7; no clear D. Germline V gene data show CDR1 as SGHDT and CDR2 as YYEEEE. V lost 4 bases and J lost 9, with 14 bases in between. The CDR3 is 12 amino acids. This CDR3 is CASSGSLSVQYF. The CDR3 DNA reads as TGTGCCAGCAGCGGGTCACTATCGGTGCAGTACTTC.

The chain has TRBV11-2 and TRBJ2-2; 7 positions agree with TRBD2. The V segment lost 1 base and the J segment 8 bases; nucleotides outside the gene matches: 10. The CDR3 sequence is 16 residues long. Germline CDR1 SGHAT, CDR2 FQNNGV. DNA for the CDR3: TGTGCCAGCAGCTTAGGGGGGAGGACTAGTCGTGGGGAGCTGTTTTTT. The encoded protein is CASSLGGRTSRGELFF.